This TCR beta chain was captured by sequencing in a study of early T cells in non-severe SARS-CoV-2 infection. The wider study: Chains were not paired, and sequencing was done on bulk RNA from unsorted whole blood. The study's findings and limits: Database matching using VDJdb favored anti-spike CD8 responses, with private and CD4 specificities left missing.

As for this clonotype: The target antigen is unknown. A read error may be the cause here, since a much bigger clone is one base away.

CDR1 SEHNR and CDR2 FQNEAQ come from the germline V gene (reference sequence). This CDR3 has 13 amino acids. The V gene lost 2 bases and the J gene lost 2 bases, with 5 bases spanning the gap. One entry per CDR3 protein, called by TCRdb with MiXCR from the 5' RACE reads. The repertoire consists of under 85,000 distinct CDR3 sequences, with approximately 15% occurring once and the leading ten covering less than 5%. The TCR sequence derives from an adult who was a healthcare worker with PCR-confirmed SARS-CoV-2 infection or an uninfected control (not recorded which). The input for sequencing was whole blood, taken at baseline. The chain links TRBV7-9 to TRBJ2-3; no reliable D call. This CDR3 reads CASSLSVTDTQYF. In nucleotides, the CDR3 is TGTGCCAGCAGCTTAAGCGTCACAGATACGCAGTATTTT. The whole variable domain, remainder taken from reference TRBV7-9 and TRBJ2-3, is DTGVSQNPRHKITKRGQNVTFRCDPISEHNRLYWYRQTLGQGPEFLTYFQNEAQLEKSRLLSDRFSAERPKGSFSTLEIQRTEQGDSAMYLCASSLSVTDTQYFGPGTRLTVL.